What follows describes a single T cell receptor (beta chain). Its antigen remains unidentified. Before sequencing took place, the ViraFEST assay used viral peptide pools to expand antigen-specific CD4+ T cells. Subsequent to 10 days of culture, CD4+ T cells were isolated. Absence of prior SARS-CoV-2 infection characterized the vaccine recipients, who showed negative nucleocapsid antibodies. A half-volume exchange with IL-2 medium occurred on days 3 and 7. Profiled with immunoSEQ multiplex PCR; TCRdb holds only in-frame clones, not every one. Here the sample spans around 25,000 clones, around three quarters being singletons. This entry belongs to a study of vaccination effects on CD4 cells after COVID-19. Turning to the study itself: Participants got two doses of BNT162b2 or mRNA-1273 vaccine.

Overall study findings and caveats: In healthy vaccinees, only 1 of 255 vaccine-induced clones cross-reacted with common cold coronaviruses. Clonal contraction was marked in infection- and vaccine-induced clones late after vaccination.

Germline V gene lookup returns CDR1 LGHNA and CDR2 YNFKEQ. The CDR3 runs 14 residues. V was pared by 1 base and J by 4 bases, with 9 bases between. The rearrangement links TRBV4-2 to TRBJ2-3, with no clear D. The receptor's source is a human donor who received a COVID-19 vaccine. The sample was CD4+ T cells from PBMCs cultured with SARS-CoV-2 spike peptides, taken before COVID-19 vaccination. The CDR3 nucleotides are TGTGCCAGCAGCCAAGGTGGGGTGGCAGATACGCAGTATTTT. The encoded protein is CASSQGGVADTQYF.